A selection of T cell receptor beta chains follows, all from one sample in a study of T cell changes during pregnancy in multiple sclerosis. Using immunoSEQ multiplex PCR, the repertoire was profiled, and TCRdb retains in-frame clones only, with some absent. The sample has 74,000 or so clones, over 85% seen once. The sequences come from CD4+ T cells from peripheral blood mononuclear cells, collected before pregnancy. Receptors were obtained from a female donor with multiple sclerosis, enrolled in a pregnancy study. The CDR3 runs from the conserved cysteine through the conserved F or W. D genes are given only for firm matches. The listing skips clone size in some rows; elsewhere it reads once, few, many or a size class.

abundance,d_gene,j_gene,v_gene,len,CDR3aa,CDR3nt
NA,NA,TRBJ2-5,TRBV6-1,18,CASSEWGSSIGFQETQYF,TGTGCCAGCAGTGAATGGGGCAGTTCGATAGGGTTCCAAGAGACCCAGTACTTC
NA,TRBD1,TRBJ1-1,TRBV14,15,CASSQATGGRTEAFF,TGTGCCAGCAGCCAGGCGACAGGGGGCAGGACTGAAGCTTTCTTT
NA,TRBD1,TRBJ1-2,TRBV4-1,14,CASSPGQGNYGYTF,TGCGCCAGCAGCCCTGGACAGGGGAACTATGGCTACACCTTC
once,TRBD1,TRBJ1-2,TRBV28,17,CASSLPGQGRANYGYTF,TGTGCCAGCAGTCTCCCCGGACAGGGGAGAGCAAACTATGGCTACACCTTC
NA,TRBD1,TRBJ1-2,TRBV19,14,CASSQGQSIYGYTF,TGTGCCAGTAGCCAGGGACAGTCGATCTATGGCTACACCTTC
NA,TRBD2,TRBJ2-2,TRBV9,16,CASSTPGGGYTGELFF,TGTGCCAGCAGCACACCAGGCGGGGGGTACACCGGGGAGCTGTTTTTT
NA,NA,TRBJ1-1,TRBV5-1,15,CASSFSTLVNTEAFF,TGCGCCAGCAGCTTTAGTACTCTGGTGAACACTGAAGCTTTCTTT
NA,TRBD1,TRBJ2-2,TRBV11-2,18,CASSLARRTGRNTGELFF,TGTGCCAGCAGCTTAGCCCGCCGGACAGGGAGGAACACCGGGGAGCTGTTTTTT
NA,NA,TRBJ1-3,TRBV30,15,CAWGRTSFSGNTIYF,TGTGCCTGGGGCCGGACATCTTTCTCTGGAAACACCATATATTTT
NA,NA,TRBJ1-5,TRBV18,14,CASSPGGGNQPQHF,TGTGCCAGCTCACCGGGGGGTGGCAATCAGCCCCAGCATTTT
NA,TRBD1,TRBJ1-2,TRBV28,16,CASSLETGRGAYGYTF,TGTGCCAGCAGTTTAGAAACGGGCAGGGGGGCCTATGGCTACACCTTC
NA,NA,TRBJ1-1,TRBV25-1,15,CASSEFGGKNTEAFF,TGTGCCAGCAGTGAATTTGGGGGGAAGAACACTGAAGCTTTCTTT
NA,NA,TRBJ2-7,TRBV5-1,13,CASSLGGGYEQYF,TGCGCCAGCAGCTTGGGAGGCGGCTACGAGCAGTACTTC
few,NA,TRBJ1-3,TRBV14,15,CASSQVQGTGNTIYF,TGTGCCAGCAGCCAAGTCCAGGGCACTGGAAACACCATATATTTT
few,TRBD2,TRBJ2-3,TRBV9,16,CASSKGTSGYSDTQYF,TGTGCCAGCAGCAAAGGGACTAGCGGGTATTCAGATACGCAGTATTTT
NA,NA,TRBJ2-3,TRBV7-2,13,CASKWRGTDTQYF,TGTGCCAGCAAGTGGAGGGGAACAGATACGCAGTATTTT
NA,NA,TRBJ2-3,TRBV27,13,CASSSRFTDTQYF,TGTGCCAGCAGTTCTAGATTCACAGATACGCAGTATTTT
NA,NA,TRBJ2-3,TRBV7-9,18,CASSLQIGQGPSTDTQYF,TGTGCCAGCAGCTTACAGATCGGGCAGGGCCCTAGCACAGATACGCAGTATTTT
once,TRBD1,TRBJ1-5,TRBV5-6,18,CASSLGLVGTGSNQPQHF,TGTGCCAGCAGCTTGGGTTTAGTAGGGACAGGCTCCAATCAGCCCCAGCATTTT
NA,TRBD1,TRBJ2-7,TRBV6-1,14,CASRRGTASYEQYF,TGTGCCAGCAGGCGAGGGACAGCCTCCTACGAGCAGTACTTC
once,NA,TRBJ2-5,TRBV30,15,CAWRGVQGLQETQYF,TGTGCCTGGAGGGGAGTCCAGGGGCTCCAAGAGACCCAGTACTTC
NA,TRBD2,TRBJ2-1,TRBV27,18,CASSSPEVAGAPYNEQFF,TGTGCCAGCAGTTCCCCCGAGGTAGCGGGAGCCCCATACAATGAGCAGTTCTTC
NA,NA,TRBJ2-4,TRBV11-2,16,CASSLLPRGAKNIQYF,TGTGCCAGCAGCTTATTACCCCGGGGAGCCAAAAACATTCAGTACTTC
once,NA,TRBJ1-2,TRBV7-9,14,CASSLDTGNYGYTF,TGTGCCAGCAGCTTGGACACAGGGAACTATGGCTACACCTTC
NA,TRBD1,TRBJ1-2,TRBV5-4,16,CASSLALGQGNYGYTF,TGTGCCAGCAGCTTGGCCCTGGGACAGGGGAACTATGGCTACACCTTC
NA,NA,TRBJ1-2,TRBV19,13,CASSLTGLDGYTF,TGTGCCAGTAGTCTCACAGGGCTCGACGGCTACACCTTC
once,TRBD2,TRBJ2-3,TRBV27,15,CASNLPGGGRDTQYF,TGTGCCAGCAACCTGCCCGGGGGGGGCCGGGATACGCAGTATTTT
NA,TRBD2,TRBJ2-7,TRBV6-5,13,CASSVGGGYEQYF,TGTGCCAGCAGTGTCGGGGGGGGGTACGAGCAGTACTTC
NA,NA,TRBJ1-3,TRBV30,16,CAWTRGGVVSGNTIYF,TGTGCCTGGACCCGAGGGGGGGTCGTTTCTGGAAACACCATATATTTT
NA,NA,TRBJ2-1,TRBV27,18,CASGSWGGRRLTYNEQFF,TGTGCCAGCGGGAGTTGGGGGGGCCGCCGGTTGACGTACAATGAGCAGTTCTTC
few,TRBD1,TRBJ1-2,TRBV19,16,CASSMTGQGVGYGYTF,TGTGCCAGTAGTATGACTGGGCAGGGGGTCGGCTATGGCTACACCTTC
NA,NA,TRBJ1-3,TRBV19,12,CASSRSGNTIYF,TGTGCCAGTAGCCGGTCTGGAAACACCATATATTTT
NA,NA,TRBJ2-7,TRBV4-2,16,CASSQDIERAPYEQYF,TGTGCCAGCAGCCAAGATATAGAGCGGGCACCCTACGAGCAGTACTTC
NA,NA,TRBJ1-2,TRBV30,13,CAWRALQNYGYTF,TGTGCCTGGAGAGCCCTACAGAACTATGGCTACACCTTC
NA,TRBD2,TRBJ2-7,TRBV18,15,CASSPGTSVTYEQYF,TGTGCCAGCTCACCAGGGACTAGCGTAACCTACGAGCAGTACTTC
NA,NA,TRBJ2-5,TRBV7-9,15,CASSLEGGQQETQYF,TGTGCCAGCAGCTTAGAGGGGGGGCAGCAAGAGACCCAGTACTTC
NA,NA,TRBJ1-5,TRBV5-1,15,CASSLGGQGNQPQHF,TGCGCCAGCAGCTTGGGTGGCCAGGGTAATCAGCCCCAGCATTTT
NA,TRBD1,TRBJ1-1,TRBV5-1,15,CASSLDRGVNTEAFF,TGCGCCAGCAGCTTGGACAGGGGCGTAAACACTGAAGCTTTCTTT
once,TRBD2,TRBJ2-2,TRBV5-1,16,CASSLGGTSATGELFF,TGCGCCAGCAGCTTGGGTGGGACTAGCGCGACCGGGGAGCTGTTTTTT
NA,NA,TRBJ1-2,TRBV4-2,15,CASSQDLAGSYGYTF,TGTGCCAGCAGCCAAGATTTAGCGGGATCCTATGGCTACACCTTC
NA,NA,TRBJ2-3,TRBV7-7,13,CASSLEGSDTQYF,TGTGCCAGCAGCTTGGAGGGGAGTGATACGCAGTATTTT
NA,NA,TRBJ1-1,TRBV5-1,15,CASSLDAGLNTEAFF,TGCGCCAGCAGCTTGGACGCAGGCTTGAACACTGAAGCTTTCTTT
NA,TRBD1,TRBJ2-5,TRBV5-1,16,CASSLEIGTGMETQYF,TGCGCCAGCAGCTTGGAGATAGGGACAGGGATGGAGACCCAGTACTTC
NA,NA,TRBJ1-2,TRBV6-5,13,CASREQGVNGYTF,TGTGCCAGCAGGGAACAGGGTGTCAATGGCTACACCTTC
NA,NA,TRBJ1-6,TRBV27,15,CASKLHGSYNSPLHF,TGTGCCAGCAAACTGCACGGCTCCTATAATTCACCCCTCCACTTT
once,NA,TRBJ2-1,TRBV5-1,14,CASRVAGSYNEQFF,TGCGCCAGCAGAGTCGCGGGCTCCTACAATGAGCAGTTCTTC
NA,TRBD2,TRBJ2-3,TRBV2,17,CASSERLAGRSTDTQYF,TGTGCCAGCAGTGAAAGACTAGCGGGCCGTAGCACAGATACGCAGTATTTT
NA,NA,TRBJ1-3,TRBV10-1,13,CASGDFGGNTIYF,TGCGCCAGCGGAGACTTCGGAGGAAACACCATATATTTT
NA,TRBD1,TRBJ1-1,TRBV5-1,14,CASSFRQGDTEAFF,TGCGCCAGCAGCTTCCGACAGGGGGATACTGAAGCTTTCTTT
NA,NA,TRBJ1-5,TRBV6-6,15,CASSYGGGDNQPQHF,TGTGCCAGCAGTTACGGAGGAGGGGACAATCAGCCCCAGCATTTT
NA,NA,TRBJ2-4,TRBV6-1,15,CASSERGTTKNIQYF,TGTGCCAGCAGTGAAAGGGGTACAACCAAAAACATTCAGTACTTC
NA,NA,TRBJ1-2,TRBV11-2,14,CASSLIGADQGYTF,TGTGCCAGCAGCTTAATAGGGGCCGATCAGGGCTACACCTTC
few,NA,TRBJ2-1,TRBV5-1,13,CASSPGGGHEQFF,TGCGCCAGCAGCCCGGGCGGGGGCCATGAGCAGTTCTTC
once,NA,TRBJ1-1,TRBV6-1,14,CASSEPPGNTEAFF,TGTGCCAGCAGTGAACCCCCCGGGAACACTGAAGCTTTCTTT
NA,TRBD1,TRBJ2-3,TRBV11-2,16,CASSFTGTGYTDTQYF,TGTGCCAGCAGCTTCACCGGGACAGGGTACACAGATACGCAGTATTTT
NA,TRBD2,TRBJ2-1,TRBV5-6,15,CASSRRGGIHNEQFF,TGTGCCAGCAGCCGGCGGGGGGGAATACACAATGAGCAGTTCTTC
NA,NA,TRBJ1-1,TRBV5-5,16,CASSFMGGGGDTEAFF,TGTGCCAGCAGCTTCATGGGTGGGGGGGGAGACACTGAAGCTTTCTTT
NA,TRBD2,TRBJ2-7,TRBV19,15,CASSPSGRKSYEQYF,TGTGCCAGTAGTCCTAGCGGGAGGAAGTCCTACGAGCAGTACTTC
NA,TRBD1,TRBJ2-1,TRBV6-1,15,CASSEPGQGKDEQFF,TGTGCCAGCAGTGAACCGGGACAGGGTAAGGATGAGCAGTTCTTC
once,NA,TRBJ1-2,TRBV4-1,15,CASSQGQRGIERYTF,TGCGCCAGCAGCCAAGGGCAGAGGGGGATTGAGCGCTACACCTTC